Reported below is one T cell receptor beta chain. Under the authors' procedure: Reference gene primer amplification yielded estimated nucleated cell counts. Profiling relied on immunoSEQ multiplex PCR, and the TCRdb table lists in-frame clones only, not all of them. The V and J calls and clone size were taken over from that table, and D and trimming were inferred from the DNA. The repertoire holds approximately 250,000 clones, around 90% seen once, with about 3% in the top ten. Per the germline V gene, CDR1 is MNHEY and CDR2 is SVGAGI. There are 15 residues in the CDR3. Trimming removed 3 bases from V and 8 bases from J; junction bases left unmatched: 6. The entry originates in a study of blood T cell repertoires in COVID-19. Participant ages covered roughly 18 to 89 years across 24 US areas. Allocation to cohorts depended on clinical history reported by the participants. Exposed participants came across a COVID-19 case within 2 weeks before study entry.

The TCR sequence derives from a man aged 35 to 55 who had been exposed to COVID-19. V gene TRBV6-5 combines with J gene TRBJ2-2; 10 positions agree with TRBD2. Specimen: PBMCs or T cells enriched from blood (not recorded which). In nucleotides, the CDR3 is TGTGCCAGCAGTTATAGGACTAGCGGTGTGGGGGAGCTGTTTTTT. Its protein product is CASSYRTSGVGELFF.